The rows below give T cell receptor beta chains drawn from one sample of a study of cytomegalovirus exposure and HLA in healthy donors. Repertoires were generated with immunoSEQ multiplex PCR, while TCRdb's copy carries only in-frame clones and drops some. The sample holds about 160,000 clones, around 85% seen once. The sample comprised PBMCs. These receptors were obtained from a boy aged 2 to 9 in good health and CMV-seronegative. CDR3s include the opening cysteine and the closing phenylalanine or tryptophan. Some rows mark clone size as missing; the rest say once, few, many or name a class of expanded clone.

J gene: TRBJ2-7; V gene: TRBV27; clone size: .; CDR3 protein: CASSPAATGGVIYEQYF
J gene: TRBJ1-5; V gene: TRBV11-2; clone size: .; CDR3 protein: CKGQSNQPQHF
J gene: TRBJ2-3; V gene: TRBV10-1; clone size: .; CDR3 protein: CASTSGPTDTQYF
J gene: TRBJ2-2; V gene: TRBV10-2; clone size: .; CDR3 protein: CASHDTTSGETGELFF
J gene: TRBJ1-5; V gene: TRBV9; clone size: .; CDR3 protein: CASTLGDSLNQPQHF
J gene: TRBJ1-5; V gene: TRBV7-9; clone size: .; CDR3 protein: CASSARGKPQHF
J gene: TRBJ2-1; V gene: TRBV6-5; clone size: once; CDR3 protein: CASSYGPQTPNEQFF
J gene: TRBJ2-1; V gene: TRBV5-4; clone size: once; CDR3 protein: CASSLDRYEQFF
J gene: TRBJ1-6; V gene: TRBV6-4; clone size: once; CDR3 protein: CASSERQGFNSPLHF
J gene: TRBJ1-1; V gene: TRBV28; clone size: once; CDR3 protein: CASSIFTPNTEAFF
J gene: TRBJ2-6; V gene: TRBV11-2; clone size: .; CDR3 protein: CASSFGDGTDVSGANVLTF
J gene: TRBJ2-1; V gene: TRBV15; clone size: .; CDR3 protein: CATSTTTGATSYNEQFF
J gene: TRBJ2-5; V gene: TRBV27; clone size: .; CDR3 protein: CASTSGRTQYF
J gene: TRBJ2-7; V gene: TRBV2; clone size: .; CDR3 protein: CASSEDGLAGGLSNYEQYF
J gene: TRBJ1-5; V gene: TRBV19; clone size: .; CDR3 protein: CASSTHPSGQYTEGQPQHF
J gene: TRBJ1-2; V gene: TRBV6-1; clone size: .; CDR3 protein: CASSEAGTGYYGYTF
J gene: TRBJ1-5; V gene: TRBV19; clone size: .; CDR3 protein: CASSNQGGVGNQPQHF
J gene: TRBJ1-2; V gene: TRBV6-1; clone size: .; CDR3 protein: CASTERVSNGYTF
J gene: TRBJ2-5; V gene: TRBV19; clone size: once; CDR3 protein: CASSTGTGGETQYF
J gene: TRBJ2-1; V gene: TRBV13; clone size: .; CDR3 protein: CASSQPRDRAGNEQFF
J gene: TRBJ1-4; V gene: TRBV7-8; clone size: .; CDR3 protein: CASNFQGPNEKLFF
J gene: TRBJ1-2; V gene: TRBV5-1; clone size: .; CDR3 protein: CASSYTGTSEYGYTF
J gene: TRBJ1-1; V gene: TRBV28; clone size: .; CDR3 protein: CASSFLGGTAFKGTEAFF
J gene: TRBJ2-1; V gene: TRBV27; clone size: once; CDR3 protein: CASSLPPGGGSYNEQFF
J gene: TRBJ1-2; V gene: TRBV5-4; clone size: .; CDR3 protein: CASGDRASNYGYTF
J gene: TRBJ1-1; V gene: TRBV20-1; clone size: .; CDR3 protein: CSASGQVSFF